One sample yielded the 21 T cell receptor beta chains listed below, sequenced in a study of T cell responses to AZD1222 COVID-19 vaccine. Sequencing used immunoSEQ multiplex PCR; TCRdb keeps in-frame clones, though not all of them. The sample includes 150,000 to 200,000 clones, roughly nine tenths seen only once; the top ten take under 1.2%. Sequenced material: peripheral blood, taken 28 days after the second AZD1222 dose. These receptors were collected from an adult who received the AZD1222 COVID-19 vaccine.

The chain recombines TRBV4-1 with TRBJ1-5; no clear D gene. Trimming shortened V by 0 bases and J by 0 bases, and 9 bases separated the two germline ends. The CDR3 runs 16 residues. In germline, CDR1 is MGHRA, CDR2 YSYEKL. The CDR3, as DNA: TGCGCCAGCAGCCAAGAAAGAACGTATAGCAATCAGCCCCAGCATTTT. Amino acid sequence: CASSQERTYSNQPQHF.

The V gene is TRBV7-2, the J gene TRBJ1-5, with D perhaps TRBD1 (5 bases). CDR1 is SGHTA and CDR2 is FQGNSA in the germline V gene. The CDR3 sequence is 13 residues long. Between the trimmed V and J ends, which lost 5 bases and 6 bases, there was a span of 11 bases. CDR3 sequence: CASSLGEAQPQHF. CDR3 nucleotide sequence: TGTGCCAGCAGCCTAGGGGAAGCTCAGCCCCAGCATTTT.

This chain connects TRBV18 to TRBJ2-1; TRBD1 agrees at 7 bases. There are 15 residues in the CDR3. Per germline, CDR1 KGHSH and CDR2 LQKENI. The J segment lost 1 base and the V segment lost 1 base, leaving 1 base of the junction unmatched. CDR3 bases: TGTGCCAGCTCACCACGCAGGGGGTCCTACAATGAGCAGTTCTTC. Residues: CASSPRRGSYNEQFF.

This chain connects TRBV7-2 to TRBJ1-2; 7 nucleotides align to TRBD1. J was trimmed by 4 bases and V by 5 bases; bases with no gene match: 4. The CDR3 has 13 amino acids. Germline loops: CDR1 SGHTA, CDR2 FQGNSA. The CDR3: CASSPGQIYGYTF. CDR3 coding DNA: TGTGCCAGCAGCCCGGGACAGATCTATGGCTACACCTTC.

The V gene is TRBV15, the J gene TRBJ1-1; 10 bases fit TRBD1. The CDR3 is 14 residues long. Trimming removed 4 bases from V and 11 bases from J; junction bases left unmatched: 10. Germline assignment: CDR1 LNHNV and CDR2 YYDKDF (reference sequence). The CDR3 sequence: CATSTRQGASHAFF. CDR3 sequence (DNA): TGTGCCACCAGCACCCGACAGGGGGCGTCGCACGCTTTCTTT.

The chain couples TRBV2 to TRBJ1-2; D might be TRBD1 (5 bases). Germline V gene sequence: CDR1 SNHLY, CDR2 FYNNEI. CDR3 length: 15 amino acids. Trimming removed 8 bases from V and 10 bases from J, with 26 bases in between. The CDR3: CASQFNLGLSESYTF. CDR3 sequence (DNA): TGTGCCAGCCAGTTTAACCTGGGGCTGTCAGAATCCTACACCTTC.

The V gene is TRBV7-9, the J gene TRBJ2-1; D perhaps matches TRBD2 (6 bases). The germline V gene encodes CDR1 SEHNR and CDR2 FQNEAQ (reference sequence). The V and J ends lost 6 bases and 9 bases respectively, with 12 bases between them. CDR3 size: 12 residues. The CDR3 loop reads CASSSYSGEQFF. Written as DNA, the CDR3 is TGTGCCAGCAGTAGCTATAGCGGTGAGCAGTTCTTC.

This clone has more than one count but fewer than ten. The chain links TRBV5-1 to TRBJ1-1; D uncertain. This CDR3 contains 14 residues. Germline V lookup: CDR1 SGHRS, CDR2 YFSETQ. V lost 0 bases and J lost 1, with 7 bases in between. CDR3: CASSLGYGNTEAFF. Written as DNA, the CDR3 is TGCGCCAGCAGCTTGGGGTACGGGAACACTGAAGCTTTCTTT.

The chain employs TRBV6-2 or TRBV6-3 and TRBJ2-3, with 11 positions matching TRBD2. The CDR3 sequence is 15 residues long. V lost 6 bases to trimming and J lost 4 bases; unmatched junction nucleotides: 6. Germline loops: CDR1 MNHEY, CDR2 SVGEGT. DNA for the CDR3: TGTGCCAGCAGCTATAGCGGGGGGGAGGCAGATACGCAGTATTTT. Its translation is CASSYSGGEADTQYF.

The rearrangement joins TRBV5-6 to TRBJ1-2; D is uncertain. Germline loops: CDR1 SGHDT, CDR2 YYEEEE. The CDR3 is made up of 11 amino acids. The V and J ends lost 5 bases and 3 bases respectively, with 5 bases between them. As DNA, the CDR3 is TGTGCCAGCAGGGGTCACTATGGCTACACCTTC. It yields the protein CASRGHYGYTF.

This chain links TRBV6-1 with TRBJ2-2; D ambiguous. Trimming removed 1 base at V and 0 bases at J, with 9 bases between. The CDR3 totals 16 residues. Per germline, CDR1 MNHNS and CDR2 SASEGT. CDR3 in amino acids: CASSEVGYSNTGELFF. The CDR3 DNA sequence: TGTGCCAGCAGTGAAGTCGGGTACTCGAACACCGGGGAGCTGTTTTTT.

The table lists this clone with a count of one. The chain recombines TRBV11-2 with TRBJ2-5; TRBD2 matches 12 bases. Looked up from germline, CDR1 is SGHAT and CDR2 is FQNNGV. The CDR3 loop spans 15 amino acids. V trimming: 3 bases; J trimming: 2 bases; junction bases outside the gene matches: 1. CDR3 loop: CASSFGLAGQETQYF. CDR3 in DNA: TGTGCCAGCAGCTTTGGACTAGCGGGGCAAGAGACCCAGTACTTC. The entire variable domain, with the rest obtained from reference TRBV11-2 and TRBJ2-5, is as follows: EAGVAQSPRYKIIEKRQSVAFWCNPISGHATLYWYQQILGQGPKLLIQFQNNGVVDDSQLPKDRFSAERLKGVDSTLKIQPAKLEDSAVYLCASSFGLAGQETQYFGPGTRLLVL.

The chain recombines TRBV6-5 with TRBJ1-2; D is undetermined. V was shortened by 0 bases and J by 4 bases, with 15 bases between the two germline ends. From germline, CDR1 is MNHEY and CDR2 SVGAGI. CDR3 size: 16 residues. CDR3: CASSYSTNVEVYGYTF. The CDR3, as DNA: TGTGCCAGCAGTTACTCGACGAACGTCGAAGTCTATGGCTACACCTTC.

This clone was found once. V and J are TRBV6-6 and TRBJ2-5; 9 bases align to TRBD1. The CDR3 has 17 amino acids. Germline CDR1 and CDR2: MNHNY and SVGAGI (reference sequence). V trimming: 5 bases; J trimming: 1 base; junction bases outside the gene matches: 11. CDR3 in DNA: TGTGCCAGCAGTCAGGACAGGGGCCCGACCTTCCAAGAGACCCAGTACTTC. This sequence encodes CASSQDRGPTFQETQYF.

CDR3 nucleotides: TGTGCCAGCAGCCAAGCCCTCGGGGGGCTTGATTACGAGCAGTACTTC. Translating it yields CASSQALGGLDYEQYF. The chain is built from TRBV4-2 and TRBJ2-7, with D possibly TRBD2 on 7 matching bases. V lost 1 base and J lost 4, with 17 bases in between. The CDR3 totals 16 residues. Looked up from germline, CDR1 is LGHNA and CDR2 is YNFKEQ.

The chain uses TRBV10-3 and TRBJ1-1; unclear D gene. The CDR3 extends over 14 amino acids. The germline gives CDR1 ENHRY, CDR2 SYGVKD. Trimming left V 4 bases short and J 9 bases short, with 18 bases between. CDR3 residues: CAISVSPTAIKAFF. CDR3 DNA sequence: TGTGCCATCAGTGTGTCCCCTACCGCAATCAAAGCTTTCTTT.

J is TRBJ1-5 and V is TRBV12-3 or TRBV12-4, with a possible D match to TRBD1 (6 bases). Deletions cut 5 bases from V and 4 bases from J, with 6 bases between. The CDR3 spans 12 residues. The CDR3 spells CASSRGNQPQHF. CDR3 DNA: TGTGCCAGCAGTAGGGGGAATCAGCCCCAGCATTTT.

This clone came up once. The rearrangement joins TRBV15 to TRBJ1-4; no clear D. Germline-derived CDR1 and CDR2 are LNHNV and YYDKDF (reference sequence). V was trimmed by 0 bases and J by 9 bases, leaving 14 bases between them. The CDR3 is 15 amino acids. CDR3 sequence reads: CATSRDKSRLKKLFF. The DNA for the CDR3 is TGTGCCACCAGCAGAGATAAGTCAAGGCTGAAAAAACTGTTTTTT.

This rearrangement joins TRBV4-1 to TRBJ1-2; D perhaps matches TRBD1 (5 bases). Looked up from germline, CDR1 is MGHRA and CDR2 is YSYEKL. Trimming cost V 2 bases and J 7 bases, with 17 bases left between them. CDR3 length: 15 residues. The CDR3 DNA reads TGCGCCAGCAGCCAATATCCTTGGGGGAATGGTGGCTACACCTTC. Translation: CASSQYPWGNGGYTF.

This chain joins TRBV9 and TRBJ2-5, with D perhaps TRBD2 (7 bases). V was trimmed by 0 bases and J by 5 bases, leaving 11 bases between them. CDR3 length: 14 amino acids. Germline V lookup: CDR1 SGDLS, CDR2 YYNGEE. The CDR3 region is CASSVGGGDETQYF. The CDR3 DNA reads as TGTGCCAGCAGCGTAGGGGGGGGCGATGAGACCCAGTACTTC.

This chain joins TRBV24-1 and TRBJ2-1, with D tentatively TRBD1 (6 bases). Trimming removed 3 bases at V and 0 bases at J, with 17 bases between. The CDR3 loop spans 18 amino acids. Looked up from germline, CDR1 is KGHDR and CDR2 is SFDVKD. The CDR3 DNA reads TGTGCCACCAGTGATGATGATCTCAGGGGTAGCTCCTACAATGAGCAGTTCTTC. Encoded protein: CATSDDDLRGSSYNEQFF.